Below, one T cell receptor beta chain is given with its context. The data were obtained in a study of control samples from healthy donors and cancer patients. V was cut by 4 bases and J by 4 bases, with 6 bases left in between. Germline V gene data show CDR1 as SGDLS and CDR2 as YYNGEE. The length of the CDR3 is 12 residues. Assay: immunoSEQ multiplex PCR; the TCRdb copy retains only in-frame clones and omits some. The sample comprises 100,000 or so clones, 82% of which are singletons, and roughly 9.8% rests with the top ten. Sequencing used blood. The TCR was taken from an older woman in good health. V and J are TRBV9 and TRBJ1-3; no clear D. The CDR3 nucleotides are TGTGCCAGCAGCCGAGGGGGAAACACCATATATTTT. Amino acids: CASSRGGNTIYF.